This is a list of T cell receptor beta chains from one sample in a study. Each CDR3 protein gets one entry after TCRdb re-called the 5' RACE reads with MiXCR. Here the sample spans about 47,000 distinct CDR3 sequences, around 28% being singletons. The sample consisted of naive CD4+ T cells sorted from blood. These receptors were obtained from a female donor with breast cancer. Each CDR3 is given with its conserved first and last residue. The order of the fields is CDR3 DNA, CDR3 protein, CDR3 length, clone size, V gene, D gene, J gene. The D gene is left open where the match is weak. Clone size appears in some rows only: once, few, many, or a class for an expanded clone.

TGTGCCAGCAGTGAAGGGTCCTACAATGAGCAGTTCTTC	CASSEGSYNEQFF	13	few	TRBV2	-	TRBJ2-1
TGTGCCAGCAGCTTCACCGGGACAGGGGCTTCGGGCACTGAAGCTTTCTTT	CASSFTGTGASGTEAFF	17	few	TRBV7-9	TRBD1	TRBJ1-1
TGTGCCAGCAGTCGGACAGGGGGTTTCGAAAAACTGTTTTTT	CASSRTGGFEKLFF	14	-	TRBV12-3/TRBV12-4	TRBD1	TRBJ1-4
TGCAGTGCTAGAGGTTGGCAGCACGAGGGCACCGGGGAGCTGTTTTTT	CSARGWQHEGTGELFF	16	few	TRBV20-1	-	TRBJ2-2
TGCAGCGTTGGAAAGGGGGCCGGGGAGCTGTTTTTT	CSVGKGAGELFF	12	few	TRBV29-1	-	TRBJ2-2
TGTGCCAGCGGACTATCCCTTACGACCCAGTACTTC	CASGLSLTTQYF	12	few	TRBV6-1	-	TRBJ2-5
TGTGCCAGCAGTGAACTAGCTGGGGCCAACGTCCTGACTTTC	CASSELAGANVLTF	14	few	TRBV6-1	-	TRBJ2-6
TGTGCCTGGAGTGTCGGCGGGGATTCACCCCTCCACTTT	CAWSVGGDSPLHF	13	few	TRBV30	-	TRBJ1-6
TGTGCCAGCAGCCCCGTCTGGTCTGGGGCCAACGTCCTGACTTTC	CASSPVWSGANVLTF	15	-	TRBV7-3	-	TRBJ2-6
TGCAGTGCTAGACCCGAAAAGGAGAGCCCCAGGTGGGGTGAGCAGTTCTTC	CSARPEKESPRWGEQFF	17	few	TRBV20-1	-	TRBJ2-1
TGCGCCAGCAGCGACCCACAGGGGGCAGGGGAGACCCAGTACTTC	CASSDPQGAGETQYF	15	-	TRBV5-1	TRBD1	TRBJ2-5
TGTGCCAGCAGCTCGGGACTTTCCTCACGTGAGCAGTTCTTC	CASSSGLSSREQFF	14	-	TRBV7-3	-	TRBJ2-1
TGTGCCAGCACCAGTATACAGGGGGCGTATGGCTACACCTTC	CASTSIQGAYGYTF	14	few	TRBV7-2	TRBD1	TRBJ1-2
TGTGCCAGCTCCCATCGAGGGCAGGGGTCCTACGAGCAGTACTTC	CASSHRGQGSYEQYF	15	few	TRBV27	-	TRBJ2-7
TGTGCCAGCAGCCTCCATACAGATACGCAGTATTTT	CASSLHTDTQYF	12	few	TRBV11-2	-	TRBJ2-3
TGTGCCACCAGTGATTTGGTCGGAGACAGGGGTTCCCCCTACGAGCAGTACTTC	CATSDLVGDRGSPYEQYF	18	-	TRBV24-1	TRBD1	TRBJ2-7
TGTGCCAGCAGGTACAGGGACGAGCAGTACTTC	CASRYRDEQYF	11	many	TRBV6-6	-	TRBJ2-7
TGTGCCAGCGGGGGGGCCAACGTCCTGACTTTC	CASGGANVLTF	11	-	TRBV28	-	TRBJ2-6
TGTGCCAGCAGGGGGACTAGCGGGAGGAGCGAGCAGTACTTC	CASRGTSGRSEQYF	14	-	TRBV27	TRBD2	TRBJ2-7
TGTGCCAGCAGGGCCAAAGGAGAGAAGAGCATTCAAAGCAACTACGAGCAGTACTTC	CASRAKGEKSIQSNYEQYF	19	many	TRBV6-5	-	TRBJ2-7
TGTGCCAGCAGCTTCGCCGGTGGTACGCAGTATTTT	CASSFAGGTQYF	12	-	TRBV13	-	TRBJ2-3
TGCAGTGCTAGAGATTGGAGAAGTACGGGGAGCAATCAGCCCCAGCATTTT	CSARDWRSTGSNQPQHF	17	few	TRBV20-1	-	TRBJ1-5